The subject of this entry is one T cell receptor beta chain. Its antigen is still unknown. No base qualities exist here, and no much larger clone lies one base off it. These data originate in a study of graft-versus-host responses after intestinal transplantation (dated by TCRdb to the early 2020s). Context from the whole study: The transplants that recipients got were multivisceral, liver-intestinal, or isolated intestinal. After intestinal transplantation, graft-versus-host and host-versus-graft alloreactive T cell clones were followed in the graft, circulation and bone marrow using bulk TCR-beta CDR3 sequencing. Of the 20 to 30 intestinal transplant recipients enrolled in the cohort, one of whom was a retransplant, a few patients without pretransplant specimens were excluded. Donor T cell macrochimerism was defined as a peak of at least 4% donor T cells among recipient peripheral blood mononuclear cells. Rather than going through the commercial service, samples from a few later patients were sequenced in-house on an Illumina MiSeq and processed with MiXCR. To identify alloreactive clones, pre-transplant mixed lymphocyte reaction products were sequenced and then compared with unstimulated pre-transplant donor and recipient T cells. Anti-thymocyte globulin induction was given to all recipients, followed by maintenance tacrolimus and steroids for two to three years.

The library was generated by the immunoSEQ multiplex PCR assay. For most patients, genomic DNA was isolated using the Qiagen DNeasy Blood and Tissue Kit and was shipped frozen to Adaptive Biotechnologies for TCR sequencing. High-throughput TCR-beta CDR3 sequencing of genomic DNA from most patients was performed by Adaptive Biotechnologies. As for how the authors treated the data: TCR sequencing data for some 19 patients were retrieved from Adaptive's ImmunoSEQ software; three other patients were processed with MiXCR and VDJtools. To correct CD4 versus CD8 sorting errors, sequences present in both subsets at a frequency ratio below 5:1 were removed. CDR3 nucleotide sequences shared between donor and recipient were removed because their origin could not be assigned. Alloreactive clones required at least 2-fold expansion over unstimulated cells and minimum CFSE-low frequency of 0.002% (template counts) or 0.001% (read counts). Mappable clones were those detected in sequenced pre-transplant spleen, lymph node, or MLR CFSE-low populations of the donor or recipient. Cumulative frequency of alloreactive clones was calculated as a percentage of all sequences weighted by copy number. TCRdb obtained this table from immuneACCESS and retained in-frame rearrangements with V and J assigned. These tables miss some clones; where compared with another copy, unresolved V genes account for less than half of the shortfall, and the remainder is unexplained. V and J calls plus clone size are reproduced from that table; the DNA served to infer D and trimming. A total of about 100,000 clones appear in this sample, less than 90% of them only once. The ten most abundant clones make up roughly 0.95% of the sample.

Summary of the overall study and its limitations: The conclusions were limited by the relatively low number and heterogeneity of the intestinal transplant patients. GvH clones were detected in recipient bone marrow, and some appeared earlier in ileal mucosa or blood, consistent with an intestinal mucosal origin. Early after transplant, peak levels of circulating GvH clones were found to be associated with declines in HvG clones. Patients with donor T cell macrochimerism had high GvH to HvG T cell clonal ratios in their allografts.

According to the germline V gene, CDR1 reads MDHEN and CDR2 reads SYDVKM. There are 15 amino acids in the CDR3, from cysteine to phenylalanine inclusive. Only CDR3 DNA remains: 45 bases, in frame from the first base. Trimming leaves V shorter by 5 bases and J shorter by 9 bases, with the junction holding 7 bases beyond the gene matches. Read against the paper, the sample's time point label means: cells obtained before transplantation from donor or recipient. CD3+CD4+ and CD3+CD8+ populations were FACS-sorted from unstimulated pre-transplant donor and recipient cells taken from spleen or lymph nodes.

The receptor chain draws on TRBV28 and TRBJ2-1; 13 bases in the middle match TRBD2. Here the sequenced sample was unstimulated CD4+ T cells sorted from spleen or lymph node cells, taken before transplant. This clonotype was obtained from a human donor who was the organ donor for an intestinal transplant. The CDR3: CASSPLAGGPFEQFF. The DNA reads TGTGCCAGCAGTCCACTAGCGGGGGGGCCGTTTGAGCAGTTCTTC. Where the CDR3 stops, the reference TRBV28 and TRBJ2-1 genes take over; the full variable domain is DVKVTQSSRYLVKRTGEKVFLECVQDMDHENMFWYRQDPGLGLRLIYFSYDVKMKEKGDIPEGYSVSREKKERFSLILESASTNQTSMYLCASSPLAGGPFEQFFGPGTRLTVL.